The rows below give T cell receptor beta chains drawn from one sample of a study of blood T cell repertoires in COVID-19. TCRdb's table, derived via immunoSEQ multiplex PCR, lists solely in-frame clones and lacks some. Among around 130,000 clones listed, approximately 80% were seen once. The sequenced sample consisted of PBMCs or T cells enriched from blood (not recorded which). The receptors come from a woman aged 18-30 years who had been exposed to COVID-19. CDR3s include the opening cysteine and the closing phenylalanine or tryptophan. The D gene is left open where the match is weak. Size values are once, few and many counts, or a class for expanded clones, and some rows have none.

.	.	TRBJ2-1	TRBV6-5	CASRSRQEVNNEQFF	TGTGCCAGCAGATCTAGACAGGAAGTAAACAATGAGCAGTTCTTC
.	.	TRBJ1-3	TRBV15	CATSRERTSGNTIYF	TGTGCCACCAGCAGAGAACGGACAAGCGGAAACACCATATATTTT
.	.	TRBJ1-2	TRBV9	CASRDLSRGEVDGYTF	TGTGCCAGCAGAGATCTATCCAGGGGCGAGGTAGATGGCTACACCTTC
.	.	TRBJ1-2	TRBV28	CASSSLETTDGYTF	TGTGCCAGCAGTTCGCTCGAGACGACAGATGGCTACACCTTC
.	.	TRBJ2-5	TRBV27	CASSPTSTILPVEVETQYF	TGTGCCAGCAGTCCCACCTCTACGATTTTGCCGGTTGAAGTAGAGACCCAGTACTTC
TRBD1	.	TRBJ1-1	TRBV18	CASSPQKGTANTEAFF	TGTGCCAGCTCACCCCAGAAGGGGACAGCGAACACTGAAGCTTTCTTT
TRBD1	.	TRBJ1-5	TRBV23-1	CASSHPLTGGHQPQHF	TGCGCCAGCAGTCATCCCCTCACAGGGGGACATCAGCCCCAGCATTTT
TRBD1	.	TRBJ1-2	TRBV27	CASSPHEGASSGYTF	TGTGCCAGCAGTCCCCATGAGGGGGCCTCAAGCGGCTACACCTTC
.	.	TRBJ1-5	TRBV15	CATSREDSGNQPQHF	TGTGCCACCAGCAGGGAGGACAGCGGCAATCAGCCCCAGCATTTT
.	.	TRBJ1-1	TRBV5-1	CASSSGVTGFFMNTEAFF	TGCGCCAGCAGCTCCGGAGTAACCGGGTTTTTCATGAACACTGAAGCTTTCTTT
.	.	TRBJ1-2	TRBV6-6	CASSGRQSFYGYTF	TGTGCCAGCAGCGGACGACAGTCCTTCTATGGCTACACCTTC
.	.	TRBJ1-2	TRBV27	CASSSIPTDGGYTF	TGTGCCAGCAGTTCGATCCCGACAGACGGAGGCTACACCTTC
TRBD1	.	TRBJ1-4	TRBV4-1	CASSLRDRVTNEKLFF	TGCGCCAGCAGCCTCCGGGACAGGGTAACTAATGAAAAACTGTTTTTT
.	.	TRBJ2-7	TRBV15	CATSRGSGLGEQYF	TGTGCCACCAGCAGGGGTAGCGGCCTGGGGGAGCAGTACTTC
.	.	TRBJ2-1	TRBV2	CASSTRGVAVHSSYNEQFF	TGTGCCAGCAGTACCAGGGGAGTGGCGGTACACTCCTCCTACAATGAGCAGTTCTTC
.	.	TRBJ1-1	TRBV5-1	CASSLSDPGRGTEAFF	TGCGCCAGCAGCTTGTCGGACCCCGGGAGGGGCACTGAAGCTTTCTTT
TRBD2	.	TRBJ2-3	TRBV4-2	CASSQDPTSGADTQYF	TGTGCCAGCAGCCAAGATCCGACTAGCGGTGCGGATACGCAGTATTTT
.	.	TRBJ2-3	TRBV24-1	CATSVRGDTQYF	TGTGCCACCAGTGTTCGGGGAGATACGCAGTATTTT
TRBD1	.	TRBJ2-1	TRBV6-1	CASSAPRQGSYNEQFF	TGTGCCAGCAGTGCCCCACGACAGGGTTCCTACAATGAGCAGTTCTTC
TRBD1	.	TRBJ1-5	TRBV19	CASRQGTYSNQPQHF	TGTGCCAGTAGACAGGGGACTTATAGCAATCAGCCCCAGCATTTT
TRBD2	.	TRBJ2-1	TRBV29-1	CSVEWNSGSYNEQFF	TGCAGCGTTGAATGGAATAGCGGGTCCTACAATGAGCAGTTCTTC
.	.	TRBJ2-6	TRBV6-4	CASSEGSGGSGANVLTF	TGTGCCAGCAGTGAGGGGTCCGGGGGATCTGGGGCCAACGTCCTGACTTTC
TRBD1	.	TRBJ2-7	TRBV25-1	CASSSPIGDRRYF	TGTGCCAGCAGTTCTCCTATAGGGGACAGGAGGTACTTC
.	.	TRBJ1-4	TRBV27	CASSLSPRVNEKLFF	TGTGCCAGCAGTTTATCACCCAGGGTAAATGAAAAACTGTTTTTT
TRBD1	.	TRBJ2-7	TRBV2	CASSEWDRYYEQYF	TGTGCCAGCAGTGAATGGGACAGATACTACGAGCAGTACTTC
TRBD1	.	TRBJ2-1	TRBV18	CASSPPGDRYNEQFF	TGTGCCAGCTCACCACCAGGGGACAGGTACAATGAGCAGTTCTTC
TRBD2	.	TRBJ2-3	TRBV4-2	CASSLIAGSSEDTQYF	TGTGCCAGCAGCCTTATAGCGGGATCTTCTGAAGATACGCAGTATTTT
TRBD2	.	TRBJ2-5	TRBV7-2	CASSLARTGGETQYF	TGTGCCAGCAGCTTAGCCAGGACGGGGGGGGAGACCCAGTACTTC
.	.	TRBJ1-2	TRBV20-1	CSASRNSRYGYTF	TGCAGTGCTAGTAGGAACAGCCGGTATGGCTACACCTTC
TRBD1	.	TRBJ1-6	TRBV29-1	CSAKWDRDSPLHF	TGCAGCGCGAAATGGGACAGGGATTCACCCCTCCACTTT
.	.	TRBJ2-7	TRBV12-3/TRBV12-4	CASSLDGAYEQYF	TGTGCCAGCAGTTTAGACGGGGCCTACGAGCAGTACTTC
TRBD1	once	TRBJ2-7	TRBV28	CASSLRGTGAYEQYF	TGTGCCAGCAGTCTAAGGGGGACAGGAGCCTACGAGCAGTACTTC
.	.	TRBJ2-5	TRBV24-1	CATSRGEEETQYF	TGTGCCACCAGTAGAGGTGAGGAAGAGACCCAGTACTTC
.	.	TRBJ1-1	TRBV5-8	CASSLDGLNSEAFF	TGTGCCAGCAGCTTGGACGGTCTCAACTCTGAAGCTTTCTTT
TRBD1	.	TRBJ1-4	TRBV7-9	CACQGDEKLFF	TGTGCCTGCCAGGGGGATGAAAAACTGTTTTTT
TRBD1	.	TRBJ1-6	TRBV4-3	CASSSRTGLSSYNSPLHF	TGCGCCAGCAGCTCGCGGACAGGGCTGAGCTCCTATAATTCACCCCTCCACTTT
.	.	TRBJ1-4	TRBV11-2	CASSPTGFNEKLFF	TGTGCCAGCAGCCCAACGGGATTTAATGAAAAACTGTTTTTT
TRBD1	many	TRBJ1-1	TRBV3-1/TRBV3-2	CASSKQGGNTEAFF	TGTGCCAGCAGCAAACAGGGGGGGAACACTGAAGCTTTCTTT